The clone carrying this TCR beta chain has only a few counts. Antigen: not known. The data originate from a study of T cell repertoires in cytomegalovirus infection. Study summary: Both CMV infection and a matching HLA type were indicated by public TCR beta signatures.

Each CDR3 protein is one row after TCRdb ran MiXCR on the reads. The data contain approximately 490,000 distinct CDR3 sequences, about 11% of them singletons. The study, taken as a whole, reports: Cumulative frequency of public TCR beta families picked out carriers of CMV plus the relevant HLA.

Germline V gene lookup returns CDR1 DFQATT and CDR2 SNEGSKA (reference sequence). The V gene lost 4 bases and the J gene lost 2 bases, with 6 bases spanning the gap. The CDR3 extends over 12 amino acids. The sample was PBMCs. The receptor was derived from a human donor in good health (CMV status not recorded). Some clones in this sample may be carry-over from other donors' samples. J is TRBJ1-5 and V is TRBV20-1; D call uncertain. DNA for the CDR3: TGCAGTGCTACCGACGGCAATCAGCCCCAGCATTTT. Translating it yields CSATDGNQPQHF.